The clone carrying this T cell receptor beta chain has just one count. This sample was included in a study of shared clonotypes between healthy human individuals. Study as a whole: Two women and a few men aged 18 to 49 made up the donors. Every donor yielded three CD4 naive, three CD4 memory, two CD8 naive and one CD8 memory plate.

Sequenced by immunoSEQ multiplex PCR; TCRdb stores in-frame clones only, minus some. The table lists millions of clones, 85% to 95% of them singletons. V was clipped by 7 bases and J by 5 bases; unmatched bases: 3. Germline V lookup: CDR1 MNHNY, CDR2 SVGAGI (reference sequence). The CDR3 consists of 14 residues. Researchers partitioned CD4+ cells into CD45RA+ naive and CD45RA-negative memory subsets. Source material: naive CD4+ T cells sorted from blood. Subset meaning: CD45RA+ positively selected. The sequence derives from a man aged 18-30 years in good health. The V call is TRBV6-6, the J call TRBJ1-6, with 9 bases identical to TRBD1. In nucleotides, the CDR3 is TGTGCCAGCACGTGGACAGGGGATAATTCACCCCTCCACTTT. Protein product: CASTWTGDNSPLHF.